These T cell receptor beta chains were read from a single sample in a study of T-cell reconstitution after alpha-beta-depleted transplantation in children. TCRdb re-called the PCR reads through MiXCR, storing one row per CDR3 protein. The table shows around 130,000 distinct CDR3 sequences, with roughly 10% occurring only once. Sequences were derived from PBMCs, mostly from graft donor cells, sampled 180 days after TCRalphabeta/CD19-depleted stem cell transplant. Receptor source: a girl less than two years old who had a stem cell transplant for combined immunodeficiency, so the T cells may come from the graft donor. CDR3s include the opening cysteine and the closing phenylalanine or tryptophan. The D gene is left open where the match is weak. Clone size is stated in some rows and not others, as once, few, many or a class when expanded.

.	TRBV5-1	TRBJ2-5	.	TGCGCCAGCAGCTTGAGCCTCCAAGAGACCCAGTACTTC	CASSLSLQETQYF
.	TRBV5-1	TRBJ2-1	TRBD2	TGCGCCAGCAGCTTAAATAGCGGGGGGGTGTTTCATGAGCAGTTCTTC	CASSLNSGGVFHEQFF
few	TRBV10-2	TRBJ2-5	.	TGCGCCAGCAGTGTGATTGAGGGGCCAGAGACCCAGTACTTC	CASSVIEGPETQYF
.	TRBV28	TRBJ2-2	TRBD2	TGTGCCAGCAGTAAAAAGCGGGGAACCCACCGGGAGCTGTTTTTT	CASSKKRGTHRELFF
.	TRBV4-2	TRBJ2-5	.	TGTGCCAGCAGCCAAGGGGCTAGCGAGCAAGAGACCCAGTACTTC	CASSQGASEQETQYF
many	TRBV12-3/TRBV12-4	TRBJ2-3	.	TGTGCCAGCAGGAAGACGGGACTGCATACGCAGTATTTT	CASRKTGLHTQYF
few	TRBV27	TRBJ1-2	TRBD1	TGTGCCAGCAGTTTATTCCCAGGGGGCGATTCAAATGGCTACACCTTC	CASSLFPGGDSNGYTF
.	TRBV4-3	TRBJ1-5	.	TGCGCCAGCAGCCAAGAGAGGGGGAATCACCCCCAGCATTTT	CASSQERGNHPQHF
few	TRBV7-2	TRBJ1-6	TRBD1	TGTGCCAGCAGCTTAGAAACAGGGGCCTATGGTTCACCCCTCCACTTT	CASSLETGAYGSPLHF
many	TRBV10-3	TRBJ2-5	.	TGTGCCATCAGTGCCTTGACAGGTCAAGAGACCCAGTACTTC	CAISALTGQETQYF